This T cell receptor (beta chain) was recovered during a study of Tregs in tolerant kidney transplant recipients. TCRdb keeps only in-frame clones here, not all; method: immunoSEQ multiplex PCR. The sample carries 50,000 to 85,000 clones, roughly 92% recorded once. CDR3 length: 14 residues. V lost 5 bases and J lost 0, with 8 bases in between. Germline CDR1 LNHNV, CDR2 YYDKDF (reference sequence). The rearrangement uses TRBV15 and TRBJ1-5; tentatively, D is TRBD1 (5 bases). Sequenced here: CD8+ T cells from blood, sampled before the transplant. This sequence was found in a human donor who received a combined kidney and bone marrow transplant. The CDR3 nucleotides are TGTGCCACCAGCCAAGGGGATAGCAATCAGCCCCAGCATTTT. It yields the protein CATSQGDSNQPQHF.